The 21 T cell receptor beta chains given below trace back to one sample, sequenced in a study of response to subunit inactivated influenza vaccine. From the RT-PCR reads, TCRdb called clonotypes with MiXCR, one entry per CDR3 protein. There are hundreds of thousands of distinct CDR3 sequences in the sample; roughly 18% occur only once, and about a tenth lies in the top ten. The sequencing used PBMCs from blood, collected 4 to 6 days after vaccination. These receptors were obtained from a man aged 50 to 59 who received an inactivated influenza vaccine.

This chain connects TRBV29-1 to TRBJ1-1; a possible D gene is TRBD1 (5 bases). Germline V lookup: CDR1 SQVTM, CDR2 ANQGSEA. The CDR3 is 12 amino acids. V shed 6 bases and J shed 1 base, with 9 bases lying between them. CDR3: CSVDGTNTEAFF. The CDR3 nucleotides are TGCAGCGTCGACGGGACGAACACTGAAGCTTTCTTT.

This clonotype has just a few counts. This chain joins TRBV5-1 and TRBJ2-7; D remains ambiguous. This CDR3 is 12 amino acids long. With 4 bases removed from V and 5 bases from J, the gap between germline ends came to 10 bases. CDR1 and CDR2 from the germline V gene are SGHRS and YFSETQ. The CDR3 sequence is CASSENLNEQYF. The CDR3 DNA follows: TGCGCCAGCAGCGAAAATTTGAACGAGCAGTACTTC. The whole variable domain, filled in from reference TRBV5-1 and TRBJ2-7, reads KAGVTQTPRYLIKTRGQQVTLSCSPISGHRSVSWYQQTPGQGLQFLFEYFSETQRNKGNFPGRFSGRQFSNSRSEMNVSTLELGDSALYLCASSENLNEQYFGPGTRLTVT.

This clonotype showed up just a few times. The chain links TRBV5-1 to TRBJ2-3; 8 positions agree with TRBD1. Germline lookup yields CDR1 SGHRS and CDR2 YFSETQ. V lost 4 bases, J lost 6 bases, and 13 bases stayed unmatched. The CDR3 covers 16 residues. The CDR3 DNA sequence: TGCGCCAGCAGCCGGGTCGGACAGGGAGGATCCGATACGCAGTATTTT. Amino acids: CASSRVGQGGSDTQYF.

The V call is TRBV4-2, the J call TRBJ2-5, with TRBD2 matching over 9 bases. Looked up from germline, CDR1 is LGHNA and CDR2 is YNFKEQ. J lost 5 bases, V lost 3 bases, and 16 bases had no gene match. This CDR3 has 18 amino acids. The CDR3 reads CASSHPGTSPTNMETQYF. As DNA, the CDR3 is TGTGCCAGCAGCCATCCCGGGACTAGCCCAACCAACATGGAGACCCAGTACTTC.

This clonotype was seen a few times. J is TRBJ2-7 and V is TRBV20-1; D is possibly TRBD2 (7 bases). The germline CDR1 and CDR2 sequences are DFQATT and SNEGSKA (reference sequence). V lost 1 base and J lost 6, with 16 bases in between. The CDR3 runs to 14 residues. The CDR3 DNA reads as TGCAGTGCTAGAGTGGGCGGGAGAGGGGGCGAGCAGTACTTC. Translation: CSARVGGRGGEQYF.

The rearrangement uses TRBV29-1 and TRBJ2-5; 7 bases match TRBD1. V shed 6 bases, J shed 5 bases, and the junction held 6 bases outside the gene matches. CDR1 is SQVTM and CDR2 is ANQGSEA in the germline V gene. The CDR3 is 12 amino acids. CDR3 residues: CSVDLQGETQYF. CDR3 nucleotide sequence: TGCAGCGTAGACTTACAGGGGGAGACCCAGTACTTC.

The chain uses TRBV6-4 and TRBJ2-3; no definite D call. CDR1 is MRHNA and CDR2 is SNTAGT in the germline V gene. The V end lost 8 bases, the J end lost 9 bases, and 24 bases lay between the germline ends. The length of the CDR3 is 15 residues. In nucleotides, the CDR3 is TGTGCCAGCGGCTTAGAAGCTGGGATGACGGAAACGCAGTATTTT. Its translation is CASGLEAGMTETQYF.

The chain uses TRBV5-1 and TRBJ2-1; TRBD2 matches at 9 bases. The CDR3 consists of 16 residues. Trimming took 0 bases from V and 3 from J; bases not matched to a gene: 4. Germline V CDR1 and CDR2: SGHRS, YFSETQ. The chain's CDR3 is CASSLDGTSYYNEQFF. For the CDR3, the DNA is TGCGCCAGCAGCTTGGACGGGACTAGCTACTACAATGAGCAGTTCTTC.

This clonotype was counted between two and nine times. The chain is built from TRBV5-1 and TRBJ2-1, with 9 bases fitting TRBD1. This CDR3 is 17 amino acids long. The germline gives CDR1 SGHRS, CDR2 YFSETQ. With V trimmed by 0 bases and J by 8 bases, 12 bases remained unmatched. The CDR3 region is CASSLVGWDRAVDEQFF. The CDR3, as DNA: TGCGCCAGCAGCTTGGTAGGGTGGGACAGGGCCGTCGATGAGCAGTTCTTC.

This clonotype was recorded at least ten times. The chain carries TRBV12-3 or TRBV12-4 and TRBJ1-2; 8 bases match TRBD1. The CDR3 totals 13 residues. V lost 7 bases to trimming and J lost 4 bases; unmatched junction nucleotides: 5. The CDR3 bases are TGTGCCAGCAACCGGGACAGGACCTATGGCTACACCTTC. Translated, it gives CASNRDRTYGYTF.

There are a few counts of this clonotype. This rearrangement joins TRBV3-1 to TRBJ2-1; D remains unclear. Per germline, CDR1 LGHDT and CDR2 YNNKEL (reference sequence). Trimming left V 2 bases short and J 9 bases short, with 8 bases between. The CDR3 has 12 residues. This chain's CDR3 is CASSQRIGEQFF. CDR3 sequence (DNA): TGTGCCAGCAGCCAACGTATCGGTGAGCAGTTCTTC.

This clonotype was observed a handful of times. This rearrangement joins TRBV20-1 to TRBJ1-5; D is unresolved. Looked up from germline, CDR1 is DFQATT and CDR2 is SNEGSKA (reference sequence). The V and J ends lost 3 bases and 3 bases respectively, with 9 bases between them. The CDR3 length is 13 residues. DNA for the CDR3: TGCAGTGCTAGGAACACCGACAATCAGCCCCAGCATTTT. This codes for CSARNTDNQPQHF.

This clonotype was observed a handful of times. The chain uses TRBV5-4 and TRBJ2-7, with 11 bases fitting TRBD2. The germline V gene encodes CDR1 SGHNT and CDR2 YYREEE (reference sequence). The CDR3 spans 15 residues. V shed 5 bases and J 4 bases; nucleotides not matched to a gene: 8. CDR3: CASSGSGGAFYEQYF. The DNA for the CDR3 is TGTGCCAGCAGTGGTAGCGGGGGGGCCTTTTACGAGCAGTACTTC.

Comment on this clonotype: A read error is possible here, since a much larger clone lies one base away. The chain recombines TRBV6-1 with TRBJ1-1; possibly TRBD1 for D (5 bases). CDR3 length: 12 residues. Germline V gene sequence: CDR1 MNHNS, CDR2 SASEGT. V was trimmed by 7 bases and J by 0 bases, leaving 6 bases between them. The CDR3 reads CASKTVNTEAFF. The CDR3 bases are TGTGCCAGCAAGACAGTGAACACTGAAGCTTTCTTT.

The V call is TRBV2, the J call TRBJ2-2; 7 bases map to TRBD2. V was clipped by 4 bases and J by 1 base; unmatched bases: 3. Germline CDR1 is SNHLY and CDR2 is FYNNEI. The CDR3 runs 15 residues. CDR3 sequence reads: CASSVQRGNTGELFF. In DNA form, the CDR3 reads TGTGCCAGCAGTGTTCAGCGGGGGAACACCGGGGAGCTGTTTTTT.

This clonotype was picked up a small number of times. The chain carries TRBV5-1 and TRBJ2-2; D is possibly TRBD1 (5 bases). The CDR3 contains 15 residues. Germline V gene sequence: CDR1 SGHRS, CDR2 YFSETQ. Trimming stripped 6 bases from V and 0 bases from J, with 12 bases between. CDR3 nucleotide sequence: TGCGCCAGCAAAGGGGCACGGACGAACACCGGGGAGCTGTTTTTT. Translation gives CASKGARTNTGELFF.

J is TRBJ2-7 and V is TRBV28; D might be TRBD1 or TRBD2, each matching 5 bases. CDR1 and CDR2 (germline): MDHEN, SYDVKM. Trimming left V 5 bases short and J 0 bases short, with 11 bases between. The CDR3 covers 14 residues. CDR3 in DNA: TGTGCCAGCAGTGGGGGACGGCACTCCTACGAGCAGTACTTC. Protein: CASSGGRHSYEQYF.

This clonotype was recorded a few times. The J gene is TRBJ2-7, the V gene TRBV14; maybe TRBD1 (7 bases). Germline V gene lookup returns CDR1 SGHDN and CDR2 FVKESK. The CDR3 length is 14 residues. Deletions cut 1 base from V and 7 bases from J, with 14 bases between. The CDR3 loop reads CASSQVKGAGEQYF. The CDR3 DNA sequence: TGTGCCAGCAGCCAAGTCAAGGGGGCGGGGGAGCAGTACTTC.

The chain links TRBV20-1 to TRBJ2-3, with TRBD2 identical over 13 bases. The CDR3 has 17 residues. CDR1 and CDR2 (germline): DFQATT, SNEGSKA (reference sequence). The V gene end was trimmed by 6 bases and the J gene end by 0 bases; junction bases not matched to a gene: 9. CDR3 DNA: TGCAGTGCCACCCGGACTAGCGGGAGCTCTAGCACAGATACGCAGTATTTT. It yields the protein CSATRTSGSSSTDTQYF.

A few counts support this clonotype. The rearrangement uses TRBV10-3 and TRBJ2-3, with D perhaps matching TRBD2 (5 bases). The length of the CDR3 is 14 residues. From germline, CDR1 is ENHRY and CDR2 SYGVKD. Trimming stripped 3 bases from V and 3 bases from J, with 10 bases between. The CDR3 DNA follows: TGTGCCATCAGTGACCCGGGAATGACAGATACGCAGTATTTT. Its protein is CAISDPGMTDTQYF.

This clonotype turned up a few times. The rearrangement links TRBV6-1 to TRBJ2-1, with D uncertain. CDR3 length: 16 amino acids. CDR1 is MNHNS, CDR2 SASEGT, per germline. Trimming took off 0 bases at V and 0 bases at J, with 9 bases between the two ends. For the CDR3, the DNA is TGTGCCAGCAGTGAAGCGTTGTACCCCTCCTACAATGAGCAGTTCTTC. Amino acids: CASSEALYPSYNEQFF.